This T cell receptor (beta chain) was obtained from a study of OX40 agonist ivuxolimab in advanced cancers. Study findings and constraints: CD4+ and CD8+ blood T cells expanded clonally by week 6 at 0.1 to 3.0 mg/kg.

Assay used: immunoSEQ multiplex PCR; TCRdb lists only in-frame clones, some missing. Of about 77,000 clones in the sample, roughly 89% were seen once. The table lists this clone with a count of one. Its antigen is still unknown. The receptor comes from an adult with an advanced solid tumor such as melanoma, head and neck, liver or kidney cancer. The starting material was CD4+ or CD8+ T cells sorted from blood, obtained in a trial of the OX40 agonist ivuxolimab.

CDR3 protein: CASSAGPGRYTQSGNTIYF. In DNA, the CDR3 is TGTGCCAGCAGTGCTGGACCGGGACGGTACACGCAGTCTGGAAACACCATATATTTT. This chain links TRBV28 with TRBJ1-3, with D perhaps TRBD1 (5 bases). CDR1 and CDR2 (germline): MDHEN, SYDVKM. The CDR3 loop spans 19 amino acids. Trimming shortened V by 5 bases and J by 1 base, and 24 bases separated the two germline ends.